This note documents a single TCR beta chain sequence. What it binds is not known. The entry originates in a study of blood T cells in healthy people across ages. Points from the study as a whole: The study could not conclusively compare naive and antigen-experienced cells, given its unsorted PBMCs. A roughly linear age-dependent decrease characterized TCR beta diversity per million T cells.

Using a J-beta primer mix together with a sample-barcoded 5' primer, a second PCR was run for roughly 6 to 12 cycles. TCRdb fed the 5' RACE reads into MiXCR, producing one record per CDR3 protein. The sample lists some 1.8 million distinct CDR3 sequences; about two fifths were seen once. The CDR3 has 11 amino acids. After removal of 7 bases from V and 7 bases from J, the junction contained 4 bases not matched to a gene. Germline values: CDR1 DFQATT, CDR2 SNEGSKA (reference sequence). The sequenced sample consisted of blood. The chain links TRBV20-1 to TRBJ2-1; TRBD1 aligns across 7 bases. The clonotype was recovered from a human donor in good health. The CDR3 sequence is CSGLQGNEQFF. For the CDR3, the DNA is TGCAGTGGTCTACAGGGGAATGAGCAGTTCTTC.